Sequencing of this T cell receptor (beta chain) was carried out in a study of cytomegalovirus exposure and HLA in healthy donors. Study results and limitations: The records held CMV serostatus as the only immune exposure information. The study designated 150 or so TCR beta chains cytomegalovirus-associated. Per published accounts, TCR beta sequences correctly predicted the HLA-A and HLA-B alleles of most subjects.

J gave up 3 bases and V 3 bases, and 4 bases lay outside the gene matches. The germline gives CDR1 GTSNPN, CDR2 SVGIG (reference sequence). This CDR3 is 13 amino acids long. Regarding this clone: The antigen is undetermined.

60 Vbeta and 13 Jbeta primers were used in PCR. TCRdb's copy holds only in-frame clones and misses some; the assay was immunoSEQ multiplex PCR. The sample includes 110,000 to 150,000 clones, approximately 74% seen only once; the top ten take around 4.1%. The receptor comes from a man between 18 and 29 years old in good health and CMV-seropositive. This sequence joins TRBV30 and TRBJ1-1, with 7 bases lining up with TRBD1. Sequencing was carried out using PBMCs. CDR3 loop: CAWRGGWDTEAFF. As DNA, the CDR3 is TGTGCCTGGAGAGGGGGCTGGGACACTGAAGCTTTCTTT.